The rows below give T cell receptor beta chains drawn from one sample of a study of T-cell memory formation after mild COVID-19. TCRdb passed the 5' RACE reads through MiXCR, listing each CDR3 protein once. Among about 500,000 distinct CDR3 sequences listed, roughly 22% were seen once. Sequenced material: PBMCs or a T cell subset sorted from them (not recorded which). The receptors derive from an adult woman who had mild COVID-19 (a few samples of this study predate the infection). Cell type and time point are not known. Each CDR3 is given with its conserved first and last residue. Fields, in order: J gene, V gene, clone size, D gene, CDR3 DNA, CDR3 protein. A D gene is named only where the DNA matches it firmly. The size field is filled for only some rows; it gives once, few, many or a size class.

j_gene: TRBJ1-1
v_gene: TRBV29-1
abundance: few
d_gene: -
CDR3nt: TGCAGCGCCCAAGGCCCTGGCGGCCCCGGAAAGGCTGAAGCTTTCTTT
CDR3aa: CSAQGPGGPGKAEAFF

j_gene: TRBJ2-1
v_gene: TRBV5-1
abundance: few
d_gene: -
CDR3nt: TGCGCCAGCAGCCCCAACTACCTGGGCTCCTACAATGAGCAGTTCTTC
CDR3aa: CASSPNYLGSYNEQFF

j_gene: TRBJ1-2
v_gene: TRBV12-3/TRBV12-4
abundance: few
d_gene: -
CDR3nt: TGTGCCAGCAGTCCTGATCTTCGTGGCTACACCTTC
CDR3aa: CASSPDLRGYTF

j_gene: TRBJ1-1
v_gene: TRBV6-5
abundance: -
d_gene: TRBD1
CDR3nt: TGTGCCAGCAGGGCGGACAGGGCGGCTGAAGCTTTCTTT
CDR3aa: CASRADRAAEAFF

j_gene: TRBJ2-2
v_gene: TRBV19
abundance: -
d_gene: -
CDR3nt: TGTGCCAGTAGTATAGACTTAACCTCGGGCACCGGGGAGCTGTTTTTT
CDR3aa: CASSIDLTSGTGELFF

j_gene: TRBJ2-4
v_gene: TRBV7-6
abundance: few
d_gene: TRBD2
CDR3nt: TGTGCCAGCAGCCCATGGACTAGCTCGTCGGCCAAAAACATTCAGTACTTC
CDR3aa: CASSPWTSSSAKNIQYF

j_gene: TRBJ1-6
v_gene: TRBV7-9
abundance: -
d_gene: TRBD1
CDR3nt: TGTGCCAGCAGCTACGGACAGGGGGAAGCTAATTCACCCCTCCACTTT
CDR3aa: CASSYGQGEANSPLHF

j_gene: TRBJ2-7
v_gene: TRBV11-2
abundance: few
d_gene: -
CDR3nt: TGTGCCAGCAGCTGGAGCTCCTACGAGCAGTACTTC
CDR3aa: CASSWSSYEQYF

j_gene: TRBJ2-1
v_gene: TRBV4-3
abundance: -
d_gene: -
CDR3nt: TGCGCCAGCAGCCAAGATTTCGTCGGACCCTACAATGAGCAGTTCTTC
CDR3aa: CASSQDFVGPYNEQFF

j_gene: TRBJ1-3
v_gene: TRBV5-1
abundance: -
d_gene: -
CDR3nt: TGCGCCAGCCAGACCGACTCTGGAAACACCATATATTTT
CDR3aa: CASQTDSGNTIYF

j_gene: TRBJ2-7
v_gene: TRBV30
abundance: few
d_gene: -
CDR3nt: TGTGCCTCCCAGCGAGGATACGAGCAGTACTTC
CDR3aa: CASQRGYEQYF

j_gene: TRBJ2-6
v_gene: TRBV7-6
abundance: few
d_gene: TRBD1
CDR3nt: TGTGCCAGCAGCTTAGTGGGGACAGGGATGGTCTCTGGGGCCAACGTCCTGACTTTC
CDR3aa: CASSLVGTGMVSGANVLTF

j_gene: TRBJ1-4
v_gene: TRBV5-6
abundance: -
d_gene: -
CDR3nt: TGTGCCAGCAGCTCCCGGCCAACTAATGAAAAACTGTTTTTT
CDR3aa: CASSSRPTNEKLFF

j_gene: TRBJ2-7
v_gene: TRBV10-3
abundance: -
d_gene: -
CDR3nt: TGTGCCATTAGAGTGGGGGGTCCGAGCTCCTACGAGCAGTACTTC
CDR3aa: CAIRVGGPSSYEQYF

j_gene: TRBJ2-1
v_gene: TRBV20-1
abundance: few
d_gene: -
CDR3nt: TGCAGTGCGTGGGGGTATCGGGCCTACAATGAGCAGTTCTTC
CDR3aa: CSAWGYRAYNEQFF

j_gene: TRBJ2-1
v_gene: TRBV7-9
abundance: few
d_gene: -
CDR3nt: TGTGCCAGCAGCTCAAGAGGCCCCGGGACGCACAATGAGCAGTTCTTC
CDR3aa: CASSSRGPGTHNEQFF

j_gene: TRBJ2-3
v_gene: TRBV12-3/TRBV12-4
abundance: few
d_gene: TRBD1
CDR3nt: TGTGCCAGCAGTTTGTCAGGGGGTCTCACAGATACGCAGTATTTT
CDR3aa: CASSLSGGLTDTQYF

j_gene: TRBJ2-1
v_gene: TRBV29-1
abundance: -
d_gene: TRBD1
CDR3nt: TGCAGCGTTGATCGGACAGGCCTCAATGAGCAGTTCTTC
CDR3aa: CSVDRTGLNEQFF

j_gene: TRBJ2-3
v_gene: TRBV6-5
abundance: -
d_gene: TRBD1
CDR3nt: TGTGCCAGCAGCCGCCACCCATCAGGACAGGGGACTACAGATACGCAGTATTTT
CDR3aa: CASSRHPSGQGTTDTQYF

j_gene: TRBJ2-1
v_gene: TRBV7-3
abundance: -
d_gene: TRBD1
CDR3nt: TGTGCCAGCAGCTTAAGGTGGGACAGGGGGTTCGATGAGCAGTTCTTC
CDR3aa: CASSLRWDRGFDEQFF

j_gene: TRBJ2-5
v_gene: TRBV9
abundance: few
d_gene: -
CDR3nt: TGTGCCAGCAGCGTAAGCGGGTCAGAACAAGAGACCCAGTACTTC
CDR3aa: CASSVSGSEQETQYF

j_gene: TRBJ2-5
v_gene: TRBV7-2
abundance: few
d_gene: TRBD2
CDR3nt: TGTGCCAGCAGCTTAGGAGGGACTAGCGGGAGCGAGACCCAGTACTTC
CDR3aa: CASSLGGTSGSETQYF

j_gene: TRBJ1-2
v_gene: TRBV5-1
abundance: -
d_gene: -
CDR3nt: TGCGCCAGCAGGATGACAGCGGTCGATGGCTACACCTTC
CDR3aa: CASRMTAVDGYTF

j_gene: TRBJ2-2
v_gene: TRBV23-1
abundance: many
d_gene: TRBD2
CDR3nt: TGCGCCAGCAGTCAAGCCCCTCTTAGCGGGAGTGATACCGGGGAGCTGTTTTTT
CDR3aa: CASSQAPLSGSDTGELFF

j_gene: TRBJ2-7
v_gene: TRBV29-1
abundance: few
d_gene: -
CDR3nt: TGCAGCGTGCCGACTAGCTCCTACGAGCAGTACTTC
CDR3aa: CSVPTSSYEQYF

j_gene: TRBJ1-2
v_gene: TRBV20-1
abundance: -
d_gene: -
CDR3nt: TGCAGTGCGATCACAGGGCGAGGCTACACCTTC
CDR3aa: CSAITGRGYTF

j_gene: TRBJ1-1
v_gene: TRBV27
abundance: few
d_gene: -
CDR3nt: TGTGCCAGCAGTTCGGGACAACCCGGGACTGAAGCTTTCTTT
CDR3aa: CASSSGQPGTEAFF

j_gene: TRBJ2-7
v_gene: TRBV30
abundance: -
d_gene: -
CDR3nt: TGTGCCTGGAGTGTTGGGCCGCCGGCCTACGAGCAGTACTTC
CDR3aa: CAWSVGPPAYEQYF

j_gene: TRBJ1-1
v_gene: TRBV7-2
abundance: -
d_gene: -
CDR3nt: TGTGCCAGCAGCTCCGCCTTCGGGGGGGGGAACACTGAAGCTTTCTTT
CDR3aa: CASSSAFGGGNTEAFF

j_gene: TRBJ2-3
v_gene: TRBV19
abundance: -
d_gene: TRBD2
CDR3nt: TGTGCCAGTAGACTAGCGGGGGCCCGGGGAGATACGCAGTATTTT
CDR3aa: CASRLAGARGDTQYF

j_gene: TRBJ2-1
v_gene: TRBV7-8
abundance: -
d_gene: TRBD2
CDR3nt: TGTGCCAGCAGCTTAGGCGGTAGCGGGGCGTTCTCCTACAATGAGCAGTTCTTC
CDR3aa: CASSLGGSGAFSYNEQFF

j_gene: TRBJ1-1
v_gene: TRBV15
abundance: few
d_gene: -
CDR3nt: TGTGCCACCAGCGTAAGGACGGTGAACACTGAAGCTTTCTTT
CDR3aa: CATSVRTVNTEAFF

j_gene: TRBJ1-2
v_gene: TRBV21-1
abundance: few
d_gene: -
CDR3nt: TGTGCCAGCAGCAAAGAAATCGTCCGAGGGCGGGACACCACATTTCACAACTATGGCTACACCTTC
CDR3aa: CASSKEIVRGRDTTFHNYGYTF

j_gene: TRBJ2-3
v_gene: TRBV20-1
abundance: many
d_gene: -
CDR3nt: TGCAGTGTGCGGGGCCTCACAGATACGCAGTATTTT
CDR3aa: CSVRGLTDTQYF

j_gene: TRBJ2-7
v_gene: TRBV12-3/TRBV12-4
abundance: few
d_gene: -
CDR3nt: TGTGCCAGCAGCCCCCCCGGGCGTCTGAGCTCCTACGAGCAGTACTTC
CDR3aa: CASSPPGRLSSYEQYF

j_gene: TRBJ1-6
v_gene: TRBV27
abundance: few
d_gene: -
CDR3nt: TGTGCCAGCAGATCTATCGTTTCGTCAGCCTCCTATAATTCACCCCTCCACTTT
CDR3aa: CASRSIVSSASYNSPLHF

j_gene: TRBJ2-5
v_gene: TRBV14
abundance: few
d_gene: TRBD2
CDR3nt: TGTGCCAGCAGCCAGGATAGACTAGCGGGAGAAAGGAGCAAAACGGAGACCCAGTACTTC
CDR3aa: CASSQDRLAGERSKTETQYF

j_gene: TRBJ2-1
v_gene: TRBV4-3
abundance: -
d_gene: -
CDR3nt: TGCGCCAGCAGCCAAGTTCAGGGACCCAGTGAGCAGTTCTTC
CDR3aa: CASSQVQGPSEQFF

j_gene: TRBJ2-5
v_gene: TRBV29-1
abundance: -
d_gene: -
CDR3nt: TGCAGCGTTGACGGAGGAGACGGGGAGACCCAGTACTTC
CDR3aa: CSVDGGDGETQYF

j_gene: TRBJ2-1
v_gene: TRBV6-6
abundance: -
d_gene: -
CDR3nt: TGTGCCAGCAGTTATCCCGGCTCAGGAGGTGGAGAGCAGTTCTTC
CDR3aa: CASSYPGSGGGEQFF

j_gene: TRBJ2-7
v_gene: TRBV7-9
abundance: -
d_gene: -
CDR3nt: TGTGCCAGCAAGACGGTAAAACGCTACGAGCAGTACTTC
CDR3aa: CASKTVKRYEQYF

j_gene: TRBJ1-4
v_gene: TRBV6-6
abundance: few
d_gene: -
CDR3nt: TGTGCCAGCAAACACTGGGGGACTAATGAAAAACTGTTTTTT
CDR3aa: CASKHWGTNEKLFF

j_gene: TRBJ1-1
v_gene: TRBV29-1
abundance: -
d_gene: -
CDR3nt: TGCAGCGTTGTTCGGGGGCGAGGAAACACTGAAGCTTTCTTT
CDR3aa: CSVVRGRGNTEAFF

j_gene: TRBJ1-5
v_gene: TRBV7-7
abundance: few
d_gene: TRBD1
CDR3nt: TGTGCCAGCAGCATTACTCAGGGGGCGGCCCAGCATTTT
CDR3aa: CASSITQGAAQHF

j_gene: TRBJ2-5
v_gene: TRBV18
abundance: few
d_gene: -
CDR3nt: TGTGCCAGCTCACCGGTTGACAGCCAAGAGACCCAGTACTTC
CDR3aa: CASSPVDSQETQYF

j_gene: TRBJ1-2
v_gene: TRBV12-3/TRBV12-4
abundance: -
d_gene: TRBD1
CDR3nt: TGTGCCAGCAGTTCCCTGACAGGGAGGTATGGCTACACCTTC
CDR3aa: CASSSLTGRYGYTF

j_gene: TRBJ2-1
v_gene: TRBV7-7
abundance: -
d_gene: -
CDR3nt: TGTGCTAGCAGCTTAGGGCAGGACCCCTACAATGAGCAGTTCTTC
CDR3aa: CASSLGQDPYNEQFF

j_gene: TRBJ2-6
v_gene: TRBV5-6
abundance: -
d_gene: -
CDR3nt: TGTGCCAGCAGCGGACCGGGGGCCTCTGGGGCCAACGTCCTGACTTTC
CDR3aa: CASSGPGASGANVLTF

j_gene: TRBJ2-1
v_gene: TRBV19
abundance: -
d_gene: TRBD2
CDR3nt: TGTGCCAGTAGTTCGGCTAGCGGGAGCTCCTACAATGAGCAGTTCTTC
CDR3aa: CASSSASGSSYNEQFF

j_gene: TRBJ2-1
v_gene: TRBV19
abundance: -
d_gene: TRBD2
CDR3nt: TGTGCCAGTAGTATAATTTCGGCTAGCGGGAGGGACAATGAGCAGTTCTTC
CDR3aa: CASSIISASGRDNEQFF